The 24 T cell receptor beta chains in this list originate from one sample, sequenced in a study of neurological immune-mediated disorders. Using its own MiXCR run on the 5' RACE reads, TCRdb lists one record per CDR3 protein. In the table there are about 46,000 distinct CDR3 sequences, about 2% of which are singletons. Sequences were obtained from PBMCs. These receptors were obtained from a middle-aged woman with multiple sclerosis.

This clonotype was recorded many times. The chain uses TRBV3-1 and TRBJ1-2; perhaps TRBD1 as D (6 bases). The CDR3 sequence is 13 residues long. Per germline, CDR1 LGHDT and CDR2 YNNKEL (reference sequence). The V and J ends lost 4 bases and 4 bases respectively, with 10 bases between them. Written as DNA, the CDR3 is TGTGCCAGCAGCCGTGGACAGACCTATGGCTACACCTTC. Translation: CASSRGQTYGYTF.

The V and J genes are TRBV5-1 and TRBJ2-1, with a possible D match to TRBD1 (6 bases). Germline assignment: CDR1 SGHRS and CDR2 YFSETQ. This CDR3 is built from 15 residues. Trimming left V 3 bases short and J 7 bases short, with 17 bases between. The chain's CDR3 is CASSWSPGQKNEQFF. The CDR3 coding sequence is TGCGCCAGCAGCTGGTCCCCGGGACAAAAAAATGAGCAGTTCTTC. Full variable domain (outside the CDR3, taken from reference TRBV5-1 and TRBJ2-1): KAGVTQTPRYLIKTRGQQVTLSCSPISGHRSVSWYQQTPGQGLQFLFEYFSETQRNKGNFPGRFSGRQFSNSRSEMNVSTLELGDSALYLCASSWSPGQKNEQFFGPGTRLTVL.

This clonotype has ten or more counts. The chain joins TRBV12-3 or TRBV12-4 to TRBJ2-7, with TRBD1 as a possible D gene (6 bases). V gave up 7 bases and J gave up 1 base, with 11 bases separating them. There are 13 residues in the CDR3. CDR3 amino acids: CASNPGQSYEQYF. The CDR3 nucleotides are TGTGCCAGCAACCCGGGACAATCCTACGAGCAGTACTTC.

This clonotype was seen many times. The chain combines TRBV4-1 with TRBJ2-3; tentative D call: TRBD2 (6 bases). Germline CDR1 and CDR2: MGHRA and YSYEKL. The V end lost 1 base, the J end lost 1 base, and 9 bases lay between the germline ends. The CDR3 covers 15 residues. Here the CDR3 DNA reads TGCGCCAGCAGCCAAGTGGGGACTGGCACAGATACGCAGTATTTT. This sequence encodes CASSQVGTGTDTQYF.

This clonotype was observed at least ten times. This chain links TRBV5-1 with TRBJ1-2; D uncertain. V was cut by 4 bases and J by 8 bases, with 15 bases left in between. Germline CDR1 SGHRS, CDR2 YFSETQ. This CDR3 is 13 amino acids long. The CDR3 here is CASSPPLGTGYTF. The CDR3 nucleotides are TGCGCCAGCAGCCCTCCCCTGGGCACCGGCTACACCTTC.

This clonotype was observed at least ten times. This chain links TRBV10-3 with TRBJ2-3; D possibly corresponds to TRBD2 (7 bases). CDR1 is ENHRY, CDR2 SYGVKD, per germline. The CDR3 totals 14 residues. V shed 7 bases and J shed 4 bases, with 15 bases lying between them. The CDR3 DNA sequence: TGTGCCATCAAGAAAGGGGGGGATGCAGATACGCAGTATTTT. Amino acids: CAIKKGGDADTQYF.

This clonotype came up many times. The genes are TRBV6-6 and TRBJ2-7, with 7 nucleotides matching TRBD1. This CDR3 has 13 amino acids. With V trimmed by 2 bases and J by 4 bases, 2 bases remained unmatched. Germline CDR1 MNHNY, CDR2 SVGAGI (reference sequence). The CDR3 sequence: CASSYPGGYEQYF. The DNA of the CDR3 is TGTGCCAGCAGTTACCCAGGGGGATACGAGCAGTACTTC.

This clonotype has at least ten counts. CDR3 nucleotide sequence: TGTGCCAGCAGCCGCCGGGCCGGAGTAGCGGGGGACAATGAGCAGTTCTTC. This encodes CASSRRAGVAGDNEQFF. The V gene is TRBV7-8, the J gene TRBJ2-1; 9 positions match TRBD2. Germline V gene data show CDR1 as SGHVS and CDR2 as FQNEAQ. The CDR3 is made up of 17 amino acids. With 5 bases clipped from V and 5 bases from J, the junction kept 13 bases outside the gene matches.

In its sample, this clonotype was seen many times. The chain joins TRBV7-2 to TRBJ2-7, with a possible D match to TRBD1 (6 bases). This CDR3 has 14 amino acids. The V gene lost 5 bases and the J gene lost 3 bases, with 14 bases spanning the gap. Germline V gives CDR1 SGHTA, CDR2 FQGNSA. In DNA, the CDR3 is TGTGCCAGCAGCGCTACGACAGGAATCTACGAGCAGTACTTC. It translates to CASSATTGIYEQYF.

This clonotype was observed many times. V gene TRBV7-9 combines with J gene TRBJ1-3; 8 bases map to TRBD1. The CDR3 sequence is 15 residues long. Per germline, CDR1 SEHNR and CDR2 FQNEAQ (reference sequence). The J segment lost 4 bases and the V segment lost 2 bases, leaving 4 bases of the junction unmatched. The CDR3 region has the DNA TGTGCCAGCAGCTTAACCCGACAGGGGGGAAACACCATATATTTT. It is translated as CASSLTRQGGNTIYF.

Many counts were recorded for this clonotype. This chain connects TRBV6-6 to TRBJ2-2; D gene ambiguous. Germline V gene lookup returns CDR1 MNHNY and CDR2 SVGAGI (reference sequence). V was pared by 9 bases and J by 0 bases, with 11 bases between. This CDR3 has 14 amino acids. CDR3 DNA: TGTGCCAGTACCTCCCGGCCGAACACCGGGGAGCTGTTTTTT. Protein product: CASTSRPNTGELFF.

This clonotype showed up many times. V is TRBV5-5 and J is TRBJ1-6; D remains unclear. V gave up 4 bases and J gave up 4 bases, with 9 bases separating them. The CDR3 totals 14 residues. Per germline, CDR1 SGHKS and CDR2 YYEKEE (reference sequence). This chain's CDR3 is CASSPPEYNSPLHF. In DNA form, the CDR3 reads TGTGCCAGCAGCCCTCCGGAGTATAATTCACCCCTCCACTTT. Looking up the rest from reference TRBV5-5 and TRBJ1-6 gives the full variable domain: DAGVTQSPTHLIKTRGQQVTLRCSPISGHKSVSWYQQVLGQGPQFIFQYYEKEERGRGNFPDRFSARQFPNYSSELNVNALLLGDSALYLCASSPPEYNSPLHFGNGTRLTVT.

This clonotype was recorded at least ten times. The rearrangement links TRBV20-1 to TRBJ2-1; 9 nucleotides line up with TRBD1. Germline CDR1 is DFQATT and CDR2 is SNEGSKA (reference sequence). CDR3 length: 14 residues. J gave up 6 bases and V 5 bases, and 8 bases lay outside the gene matches. The CDR3 bases are TGCAGTGCTCGTGGGACAGGGTGGGGCAATGAGCAGTTCTTC. It yields the protein CSARGTGWGNEQFF.

This clonotype was counted at least ten times. V gene TRBV20-1 combines with J gene TRBJ2-4, with TRBD1 as a possible D gene (8 bases). CDR1 and CDR2 (germline): DFQATT, SNEGSKA (reference sequence). The CDR3 covers 14 residues. V was shortened by 5 bases and J by 8 bases, with 19 bases between the two germline ends. The CDR3 DNA reads as TGCAGTGCTCAGGATACAGGGGGGGTGGACATTCAGTACTTC. Translating gives CSAQDTGGVDIQYF.

This clonotype turned up a few times. The chain recombines TRBV20-1 with TRBJ1-3, with a possible D match to TRBD1 (5 bases). The V gene's germline CDR1 is DFQATT and CDR2 SNEGSKA (reference sequence). The CDR3 has 14 amino acids. V dropped 6 bases and J dropped 12 bases, with 24 bases sitting between them. The CDR3 protein is CSATDRNSGKNIYF. Here the CDR3 DNA reads TGCAGTGCGACCGACAGAAACTCTGGAAAAAACATATATTTT.

This clonotype was seen at least ten times. The gene calls are TRBV6-5 and TRBJ2-2; D is unresolved. Germline V gene lookup returns CDR1 MNHEY and CDR2 SVGAGI. Trimming removed 7 bases from V and 3 bases from J, with 3 bases in between. This CDR3 region has 11 residues. This chain's CDR3 is CASKYTGELFF. CDR3 coding DNA: TGTGCCAGCAAGTACACCGGGGAGCTGTTTTTT.

This clonotype appeared many times. This chain connects TRBV5-8 to TRBJ2-3; TRBD1 matches 8 bases. CDR1 is SGHTS and CDR2 is YDEGEE in the germline V gene. V shed 4 bases, J shed 5 bases, and the junction held 6 bases outside the gene matches. The CDR3 extends over 14 amino acids. CDR3 amino acids: CASSPGQGQDTQYF. CDR3 sequence (DNA): TGTGCCAGCAGCCCCGGACAGGGACAAGATACGCAGTATTTT.

In this sample, this clonotype turned up many times. The chain is built from TRBV20-1 and TRBJ2-1, with TRBD2 identical over 10 bases. The CDR3 totals 13 residues. In germline, CDR1 is DFQATT, CDR2 SNEGSKA (reference sequence). V lost 2 bases and J lost 7; bases outside the gene matches: 2. CDR3 in amino acids: CSARLAGVNEQFF. The CDR3 DNA sequence: TGCAGTGCTAGACTAGCGGGGGTTAATGAGCAGTTCTTC.

For the CDR3, the DNA is TGCAGTGCTAGAGGGGAAGTCTACGAGCAGTACTTC. Protein sequence: CSARGEVYEQYF. The chain is built from TRBV20-1 and TRBJ2-7; D is ambiguous. The CDR3 runs to 12 residues. V was clipped by 1 base and J by 3 bases, with 7 bases between them. Germline lookup yields CDR1 DFQATT and CDR2 SNEGSKA (reference sequence).

This clonotype was counted many times. The chain recombines TRBV12-3 or TRBV12-4 with TRBJ1-6; 9 nucleotides line up with TRBD1. The ends lost 2 bases at V and 8 bases at J; junction bases unmatched: 4. The CDR3 has 15 residues. The CDR3 nucleotides are TGTGCCAGCAGTTTACGGGGACAGGGAGATTCACCCCTCCACTTT. Translated, it gives CASSLRGQGDSPLHF.

This clonotype was counted ten times or more. This chain links TRBV11-2 with TRBJ2-1, with unresolved D. V lost 1 base to trimming and J lost 5 bases, with 6 bases between them. This CDR3 comprises 13 residues. Germline V gives CDR1 SGHAT, CDR2 FQNNGV. CDR3 nucleotide sequence: TGTGCCAGCAGCTTAGGAGTTGACAATGAGCAGTTCTTC. This encodes CASSLGVDNEQFF. Using reference TRBV11-2 and TRBJ2-1 for the parts outside the CDR3, the full variable domain is EAGVAQSPRYKIIEKRQSVAFWCNPISGHATLYWYQQILGQGPKLLIQFQNNGVVDDSQLPKDRFSAERLKGVDSTLKIQPAKLEDSAVYLCASSLGVDNEQFFGPGTRLTVL.

This clonotype was seen repeatedly, ten times or more. The chain employs TRBV6-5 and TRBJ1-3; D possibly corresponds to TRBD1 (5 bases). V was pared by 6 bases and J by 3 bases, with 18 bases between. The CDR3 contains 16 residues. Germline V gene lookup returns CDR1 MNHEY and CDR2 SVGAGI. The CDR3 spells CASRRTSGRYGNTIYF. The CDR3 nucleotides are TGTGCCAGCAGGCGGACATCGGGGAGATATGGAAACACCATATATTTT.

This clonotype was counted many times. The V call is TRBV20-1, the J call TRBJ2-7; the match to TRBD2 covers 11 bases. From germline, CDR1 is DFQATT and CDR2 SNEGSKA (reference sequence). Trimming took 1 base from V and 2 from J; bases not matched to a gene: 7. CDR3 length: 16 residues. This CDR3 reads CSARALAGGVPYEQYF. The DNA of the CDR3 is TGCAGTGCTAGAGCGCTAGCGGGGGGCGTCCCCTACGAGCAGTACTTC.

This clonotype showed up many times. V gene TRBV20-1 combines with J gene TRBJ2-1; D unresolved. The CDR3 extends over 13 amino acids. V lost 6 bases and J lost 0, with 9 bases in between. Germline CDR1 is DFQATT and CDR2 is SNEGSKA (reference sequence). CDR3 residues: CSADSSSYNEQFF. In DNA form, the CDR3 reads TGCAGTGCAGACTCGAGCTCCTACAATGAGCAGTTCTTC.